These T cell receptor beta chains were read from a single sample in a study of PD-1 blockade in mismatch repair-deficient tumors. Assay used: immunoSEQ multiplex PCR; TCRdb lists only in-frame clones, some missing. The sample includes approximately 100,000 clones, approximately 80% of them seen just once. This material consisted of peripheral blood, taken about 33 weeks after starting pembrolizumab. These receptor sequences come from an adult with mismatch repair-deficient cancer. Both conserved end residues are part of each CDR3. D genes are given only for firm matches. Some rows have no size entry. The others give once, few or many, or a class for an expanded clone.

D gene | clone size | CDR3 length | J gene | V gene | CDR3 protein | CDR3 DNA
- | - | 13 | TRBJ1-1 | TRBV27 | CASSSDVNTEAFF | TGTGCCAGCAGTTCCGATGTGAACACTGAAGCTTTCTTT
- | - | 15 | TRBJ2-7 | TRBV21-1 | CASSKGAGIVYEQYF | TGTGCCAGCAGCAAAGGGGCAGGGATTGTCTACGAGCAGTACTTC
TRBD1 | - | 15 | TRBJ1-2 | TRBV6-5 | CASTPRQGLRDGYTF | TGTGCCAGCACGCCCCGACAGGGTTTAAGGGATGGCTACACCTTC
- | - | 12 | TRBJ1-1 | TRBV30 | CAWSLGGTEAFF | TGTGCCTGGTCTTTGGGGGGCACTGAAGCTTTCTTT
- | once | 15 | TRBJ1-2 | TRBV6-1 | CASSEARGGRDGYTF | TGTGCCAGCAGTGAAGCGCGAGGGGGAAGGGATGGCTACACCTTC
TRBD2 | - | 16 | TRBJ2-3 | TRBV11-2 | CASSAVSAGATDTQYF | TGTGCCAGCAGCGCAGTGTCGGCGGGAGCCACAGATACGCAGTATTTT
- | - | 13 | TRBJ2-3 | TRBV6-6 | CASSTTGPDTQYF | TGTGCCAGCAGTACGACGGGCCCAGATACGCAGTATTTT
- | once | 15 | TRBJ2-3 | TRBV5-1 | CASRMGRELSDTQYF | TGCGCCAGCAGGATGGGACGGGAGCTTTCAGATACGCAGTATTTT
- | medium-sized | 15 | TRBJ2-5 | TRBV4-2 | CASSQDRDGAGTQYF | TGTGCCAGCAGCCAAGATAGGGACGGCGCAGGGACCCAGTACTTC
- | - | 15 | TRBJ2-3 | TRBV14 | CASSLLREWSDTQYF | TGTGCCAGCAGTCTTTTGAGGGAGTGGTCTGATACGCAGTATTTT
- | - | 15 | TRBJ1-4 | TRBV6-5 | CATTKRERLNEKLFF | TGTGCCACGACCAAAAGGGAGCGATTAAATGAAAAACTGTTTTTT
- | - | 14 | TRBJ1-1 | TRBV6-5 | CASTLGNLNTEAFF | TGTGCCAGCACCCTGGGAAACTTGAACACTGAAGCTTTCTTT
TRBD2 | - | 19 | TRBJ2-1 | TRBV13 | CASSPTGGSGGLGYNEQFF | TGTGCCAGCAGCCCAACAGGCGGGAGCGGAGGTCTAGGTTACAATGAGCAGTTCTTC
TRBD1 | - | 16 | TRBJ2-7 | TRBV19 | CASSIGQGEPTYEQYF | TGTGCCAGTAGTATCGGACAGGGGGAGCCGACCTACGAGCAGTACTTC
- | - | 15 | TRBJ1-6 | TRBV27 | CASNLRPWYNSPLHF | TGTGCCAGCAACTTACGGCCCTGGTATAATTCACCCCTCCACTTT
TRBD1 | - | 13 | TRBJ1-2 | TRBV2 | CASSGGQEYGYTF | TGTGCCAGCAGTGGCGGACAGGAATATGGCTACACCTTC
TRBD2 | - | 16 | TRBJ2-7 | TRBV5-4 | CASSSARTSGRFEQYF | TGTGCCAGCAGCTCCGCTAGGACTAGCGGGAGGTTCGAGCAGTACTTC
- | - | 16 | TRBJ2-7 | TRBV7-9 | CASSSPQVRGVYEQYF | TGTGCCAGCAGCTCCCCCCAGGTCCGTGGGGTCTACGAGCAGTACTTC
TRBD1 | - | 14 | TRBJ1-1 | TRBV10-3 | CAISEGGLNTEAFF | TGTGCCATCAGTGAAGGGGGCTTGAACACTGAAGCTTTCTTT
- | once | 17 | TRBJ2-3 | TRBV7-9 | CASSLSGRQVGSGAQYF | TGTGCCAGCAGCTTAAGTGGAAGGCAGGTTGGCAGTGGGGCGCAGTATTTT
TRBD2 | few | 15 | TRBJ2-7 | TRBV5-1 | CASSLEAGGPGEQYF | TGCGCCAGCAGCTTGGAGGCGGGAGGGCCCGGGGAGCAGTACTTC
- | - | 11 | TRBJ2-7 | TRBV11-2 | CASSKAWEQYF | TGTGCCAGCAGCAAAGCGTGGGAGCAGTACTTC
- | once | 12 | TRBJ2-2 | TRBV5-1 | CASSLSTGELFF | TGCGCCAGCAGCTTGTCCACCGGGGAGCTGTTTTTT
TRBD2 | - | 15 | TRBJ2-3 | TRBV6-6 | CASRSISGSSDTQYF | TGTGCCAGCAGATCGATTAGCGGGAGCTCGGATACGCAGTATTTT
- | - | 17 | TRBJ1-5 | TRBV7-6 | CASSLRPVAGGNQPQHF | TGTGCCAGCAGCTTACGTCCAGTGGCGGGGGGCAATCAGCCCCAGCATTTT
TRBD1 | - | 15 | TRBJ2-7 | TRBV28 | CASSSTRDRGNEQYF | TGTGCCAGCAGTTCCACCCGGGACAGGGGGAACGAGCAGTACTTC
TRBD2 | - | 14 | TRBJ2-5 | TRBV5-1 | CASSQNSGRETQYF | TGCGCCAGCAGCCAAAATAGCGGGAGGGAGACCCAGTACTTC
- | - | 12 | TRBJ2-1 | TRBV30 | CAYSGGFGEQFF | TGTGCCTATAGCGGAGGTTTCGGTGAGCAGTTCTTC
TRBD1 | - | 14 | TRBJ2-7 | TRBV28 | CASTPQGVVGEQYF | TGTGCCAGCACACCACAGGGGGTGGTGGGCGAGCAGTACTTC
TRBD1 | - | 11 | TRBJ2-1 | TRBV29-1 | CSVVQGNEQFF | TGCAGCGTCGTACAGGGGAATGAGCAGTTCTTC
- | few | 13 | TRBJ1-1 | TRBV25-1 | CASSVGQYTEAFF | TGTGCCAGCAGTGTGGGTCAGTACACTGAAGCTTTCTTT
- | once | 12 | TRBJ2-3 | TRBV7-8 | CASSPFTDTQYF | TGTGCCAGCAGCCCCTTTACAGATACGCAGTATTTT
TRBD2 | - | 16 | TRBJ2-3 | TRBV30 | CAWRVKREGITDTQYF | TGTGCCTGGAGGGTAAAGCGGGAGGGAATCACAGATACGCAGTATTTT
- | - | 14 | TRBJ1-2 | TRBV5-1 | CASSSGQTKGGYTF | TGCGCCAGCAGCTCCGGGCAGACCAAAGGAGGCTACACCTTC
- | once | 13 | TRBJ1-5 | TRBV4-3 | CASSQTIKKPQHF | TGCGCCAGCAGCCAGACTATTAAGAAGCCCCAGCATTTT
- | - | 16 | TRBJ2-2 | TRBV12-5 | CASGFGHTRSSGELFF | TGTGCTAGTGGTTTTGGGCACACACGTTCTTCCGGGGAGCTGTTTTTT
TRBD2 | - | 19 | TRBJ2-2 | TRBV7-3 | CASSLMPSGRATNTGELFF | TGTGCCAGCAGCTTAATGCCTAGCGGGAGGGCGACTAACACCGGGGAGCTGTTTTTT
TRBD2 | - | 15 | TRBJ2-7 | TRBV7-9 | CASSLGSSGSYEQYF | TGTGCCAGCAGCTTAGGGTCTAGCGGCTCCTACGAGCAGTACTTC
TRBD1 | once | 15 | TRBJ1-1 | TRBV6-4 | CASSDTGTGNTEAFF | TGTGCCAGCAGTGACACCGGGACAGGGAACACTGAAGCTTTCTTT
- | - | 16 | TRBJ2-3 | TRBV18 | CASSPPEGGGTDTQYF | TGTGCCAGCTCACCGCCGGAGGGTGGGGGCACAGATACGCAGTATTTT
TRBD2 | - | 15 | TRBJ2-1 | TRBV4-3 | CASSQHGTSPNEQFF | TGCGCCAGCAGCCAACACGGGACTAGCCCGAATGAGCAGTTCTTC